Given below is one TCR beta chain in context. The sample is drawn from a study of blood T cell repertoires in COVID-19. Using immunoSEQ multiplex PCR, the repertoire was profiled, and TCRdb retains in-frame clones only, with some absent. The sample holds under 130,000 clones, around 86% seen once. V was clipped by 2 bases and J by 0 bases, with 8 bases between them. This CDR3 region has 15 residues. Germline assignment: CDR1 MDHEN and CDR2 SYDVKM. The chain combines TRBV28 with TRBJ2-1; no reliable D call. The sample consisted of peripheral blood. The source is a man of 80 years or more with acute or convalescent COVID-19. The CDR3 coding sequence is TGTGCCAGCAGTTTAATCCCGAGCTCCTACAATGAGCAGTTCTTC. This codes for CASSLIPSSYNEQFF.